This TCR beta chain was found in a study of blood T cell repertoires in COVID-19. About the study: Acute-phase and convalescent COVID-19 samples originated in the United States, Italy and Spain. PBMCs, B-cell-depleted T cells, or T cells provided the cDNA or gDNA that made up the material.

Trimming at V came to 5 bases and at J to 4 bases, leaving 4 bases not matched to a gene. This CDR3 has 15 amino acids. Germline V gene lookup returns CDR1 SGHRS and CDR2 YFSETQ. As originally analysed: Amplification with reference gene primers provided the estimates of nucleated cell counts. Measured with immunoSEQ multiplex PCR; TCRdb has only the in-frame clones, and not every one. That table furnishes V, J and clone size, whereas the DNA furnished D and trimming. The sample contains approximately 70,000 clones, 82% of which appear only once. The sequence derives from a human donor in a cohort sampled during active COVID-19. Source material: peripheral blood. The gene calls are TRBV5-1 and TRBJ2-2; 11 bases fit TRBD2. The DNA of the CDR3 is TGCGCCAGCAGATATAGCGGGGGGGCCACCGGGGAGCTGTTTTTT. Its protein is CASRYSGGATGELFF.